The present TCR beta chain was sequenced within a study of control samples from healthy donors and cancer patients. Profiled with immunoSEQ multiplex PCR; TCRdb holds only in-frame clones, not every one. The data show approximately 150,000 clones, with about 91% seen just once and approximately 1.6% held by the top ten. This CDR3 has 13 amino acids. From germline, CDR1 is SGHNT and CDR2 YYREEE (reference sequence). V lost 4 bases to trimming and J lost 4 bases, with 11 bases between them. The rearrangement joins TRBV5-4 to TRBJ1-1; tentatively, D is TRBD1 (5 bases). The receptor was derived from a man aged 18 to 29 in good health. The sample comprised blood. CDR3 residues: CASSPSGATEAFF. In DNA, the CDR3 is TGTGCCAGCAGCCCTAGCGGGGCCACTGAAGCTTTCTTT.